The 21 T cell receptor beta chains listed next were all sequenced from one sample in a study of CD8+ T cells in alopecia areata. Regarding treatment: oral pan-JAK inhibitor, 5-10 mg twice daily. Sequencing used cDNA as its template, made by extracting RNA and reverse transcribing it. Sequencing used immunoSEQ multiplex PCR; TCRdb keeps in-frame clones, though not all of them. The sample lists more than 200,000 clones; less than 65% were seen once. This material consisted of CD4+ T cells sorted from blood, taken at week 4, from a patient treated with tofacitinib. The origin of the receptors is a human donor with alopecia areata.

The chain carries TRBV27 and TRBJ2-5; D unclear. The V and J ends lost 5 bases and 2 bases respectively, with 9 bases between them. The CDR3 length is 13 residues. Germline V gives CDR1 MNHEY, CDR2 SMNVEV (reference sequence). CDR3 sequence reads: CASSPRPQETQYF. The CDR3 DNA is TGTGCCAGCAGTCCCCGTCCACAAGAGACCCAGTACTTC.

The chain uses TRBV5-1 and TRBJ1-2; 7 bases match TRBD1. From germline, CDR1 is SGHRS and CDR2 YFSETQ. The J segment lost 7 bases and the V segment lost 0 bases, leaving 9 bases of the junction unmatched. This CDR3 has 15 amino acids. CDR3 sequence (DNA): TGCGCCAGCAGCTTGGGAGCAACAGGGGATGGTGGCTACACCTTC. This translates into CASSLGATGDGGYTF. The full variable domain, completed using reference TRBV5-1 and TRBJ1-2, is KAGVTQTPRYLIKTRGQQVTLSCSPISGHRSVSWYQQTPGQGLQFLFEYFSETQRNKGNFPGRFSGRQFSNSRSEMNVSTLELGDSALYLCASSLGATGDGGYTFGSGTRLTVV.

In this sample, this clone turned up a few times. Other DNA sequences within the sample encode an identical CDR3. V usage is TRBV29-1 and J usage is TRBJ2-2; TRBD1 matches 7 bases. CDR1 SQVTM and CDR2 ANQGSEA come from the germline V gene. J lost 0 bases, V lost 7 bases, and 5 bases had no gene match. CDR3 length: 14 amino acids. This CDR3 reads CSGRQGTNTGELFF. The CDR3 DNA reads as TGCAGCGGTAGACAGGGCACGAACACCGGGGAGCTGTTTTTT.

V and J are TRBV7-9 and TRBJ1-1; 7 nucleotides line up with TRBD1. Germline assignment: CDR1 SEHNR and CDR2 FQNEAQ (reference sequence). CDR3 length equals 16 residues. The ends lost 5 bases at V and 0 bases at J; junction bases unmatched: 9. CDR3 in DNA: TGTGCCAGCAGCCAGACCCCAACAGGGGTGAACACTGAAGCTTTCTTT. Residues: CASSQTPTGVNTEAFF.

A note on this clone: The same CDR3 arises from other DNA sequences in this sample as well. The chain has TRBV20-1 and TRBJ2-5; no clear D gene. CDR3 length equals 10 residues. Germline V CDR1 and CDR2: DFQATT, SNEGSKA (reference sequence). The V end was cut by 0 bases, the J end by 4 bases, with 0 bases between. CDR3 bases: TGCAGTGCTAGAGAAGAGACCCAGTACTTC. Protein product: CSAREETQYF.

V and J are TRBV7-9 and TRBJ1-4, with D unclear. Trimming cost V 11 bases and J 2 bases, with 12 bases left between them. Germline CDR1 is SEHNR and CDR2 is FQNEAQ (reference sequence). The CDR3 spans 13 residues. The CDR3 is CAGAGRTNEKLFF. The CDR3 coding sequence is TGTGCCGGAGCAGGACGGACTAATGAAAAACTGTTTTTT.

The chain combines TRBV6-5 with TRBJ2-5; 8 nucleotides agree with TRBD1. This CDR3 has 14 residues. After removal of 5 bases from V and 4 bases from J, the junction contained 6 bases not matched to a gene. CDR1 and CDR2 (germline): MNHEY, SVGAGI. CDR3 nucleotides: TGTGCCAGCAGTCATCCACAGGGGGGAGAGACCCAGTACTTC. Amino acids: CASSHPQGGETQYF.

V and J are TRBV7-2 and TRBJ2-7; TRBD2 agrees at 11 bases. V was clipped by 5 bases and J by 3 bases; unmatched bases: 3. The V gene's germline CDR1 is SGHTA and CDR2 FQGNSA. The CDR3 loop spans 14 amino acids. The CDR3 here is CASSLSGGDYEQYF. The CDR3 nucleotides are TGTGCCAGCAGCCTTAGCGGGGGGGACTACGAGCAGTACTTC.

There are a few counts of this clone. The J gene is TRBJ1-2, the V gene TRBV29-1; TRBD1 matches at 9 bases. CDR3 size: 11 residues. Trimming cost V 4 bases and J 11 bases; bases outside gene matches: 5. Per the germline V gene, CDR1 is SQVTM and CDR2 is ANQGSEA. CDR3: CSVGDRDWYTF. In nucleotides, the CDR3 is TGCAGCGTTGGGGACAGGGATTGGTACACCTTC.

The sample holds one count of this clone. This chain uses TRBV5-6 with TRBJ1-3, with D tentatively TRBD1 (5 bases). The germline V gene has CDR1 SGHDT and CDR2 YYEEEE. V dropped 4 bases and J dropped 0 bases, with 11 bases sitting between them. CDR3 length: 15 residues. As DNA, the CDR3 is TGTGCCAGCAGCAGGGGCCCTAACTCTGGAAACACCATATATTTT. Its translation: CASSRGPNSGNTIYF.

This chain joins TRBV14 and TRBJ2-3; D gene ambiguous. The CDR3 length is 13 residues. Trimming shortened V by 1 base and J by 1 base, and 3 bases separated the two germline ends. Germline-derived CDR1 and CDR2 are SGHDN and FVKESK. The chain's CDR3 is CASSQAGTDTQYF. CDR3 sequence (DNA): TGTGCCAGCAGCCAAGCGGGCACAGATACGCAGTATTTT.

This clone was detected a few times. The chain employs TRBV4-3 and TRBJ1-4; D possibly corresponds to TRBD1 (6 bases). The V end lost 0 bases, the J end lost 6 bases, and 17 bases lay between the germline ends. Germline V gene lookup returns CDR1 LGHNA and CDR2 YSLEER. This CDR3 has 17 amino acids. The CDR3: CASSQDPDRRGDEKLFF. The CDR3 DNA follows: TGCGCCAGCAGCCAAGACCCGGACAGACGGGGCGATGAAAAACTGTTTTTT.

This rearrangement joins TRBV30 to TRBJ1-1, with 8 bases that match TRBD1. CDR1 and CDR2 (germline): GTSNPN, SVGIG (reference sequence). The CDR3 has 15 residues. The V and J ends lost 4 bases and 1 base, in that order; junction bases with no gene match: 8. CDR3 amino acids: CAWKIGTGANTEAFF. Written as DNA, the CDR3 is TGTGCCTGGAAGATTGGGACAGGAGCGAACACTGAAGCTTTCTTT.

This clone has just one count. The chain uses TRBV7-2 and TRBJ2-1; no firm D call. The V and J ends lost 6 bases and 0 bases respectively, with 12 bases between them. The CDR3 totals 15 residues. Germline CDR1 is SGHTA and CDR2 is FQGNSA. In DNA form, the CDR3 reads TGTGCCAGCAGTTCCATGCTGAGCTCCTACAATGAGCAGTTCTTC. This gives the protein CASSSMLSSYNEQFF.

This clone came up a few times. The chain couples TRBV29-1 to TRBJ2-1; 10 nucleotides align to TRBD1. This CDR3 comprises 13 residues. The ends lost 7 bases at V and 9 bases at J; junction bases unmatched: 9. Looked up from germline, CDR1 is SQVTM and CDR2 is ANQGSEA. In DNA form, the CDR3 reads TGCAGCGGTGACAGGGGGCATCGCGGTGAGCAGTTCTTC. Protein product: CSGDRGHRGEQFF.

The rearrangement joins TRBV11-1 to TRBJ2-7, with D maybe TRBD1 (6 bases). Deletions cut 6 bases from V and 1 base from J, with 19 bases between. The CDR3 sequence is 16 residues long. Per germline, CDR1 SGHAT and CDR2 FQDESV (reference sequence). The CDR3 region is CASSKTPSGQSYEQYF. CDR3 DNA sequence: TGTGCCAGCAGTAAAACCCCCTCCGGACAGTCCTACGAGCAGTACTTC.

CDR3 in DNA: TGTGCCTGGCGCGGGACAGGGCGACACTTTCAAGAGACCCAGTACTTC. Protein product: CAWRGTGRHFQETQYF. The chain is built from TRBV30 and TRBJ2-5, with 9 bases that match TRBD1. CDR3 size: 16 residues. V gave up 5 bases and J gave up 2 bases; unmatched junction bases: 12. Germline-derived CDR1 and CDR2 are GTSNPN and SVGIG (reference sequence).

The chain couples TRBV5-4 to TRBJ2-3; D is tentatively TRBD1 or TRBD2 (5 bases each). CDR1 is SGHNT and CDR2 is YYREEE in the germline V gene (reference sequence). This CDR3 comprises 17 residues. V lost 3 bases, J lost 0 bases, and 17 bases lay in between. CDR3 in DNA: TGTGCCAGCAGCTCGGTTTTATCGGGGCCTAGCACAGATACGCAGTATTTT. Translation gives CASSSVLSGPSTDTQYF.

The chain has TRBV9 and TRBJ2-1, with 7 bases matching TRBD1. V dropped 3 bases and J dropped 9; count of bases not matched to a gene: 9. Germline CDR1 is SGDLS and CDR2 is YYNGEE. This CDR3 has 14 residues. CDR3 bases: TGTGCCAGCAGCGCCGGGACAGTACATGGTGAGCAGTTCTTC. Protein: CASSAGTVHGEQFF.

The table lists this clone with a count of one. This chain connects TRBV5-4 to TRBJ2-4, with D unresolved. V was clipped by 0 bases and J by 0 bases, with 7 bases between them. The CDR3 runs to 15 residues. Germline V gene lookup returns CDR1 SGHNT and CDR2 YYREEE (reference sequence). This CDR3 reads CASSLALSAKNIQYF. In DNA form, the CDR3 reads TGTGCCAGCAGCTTGGCACTATCAGCCAAAAACATTCAGTACTTC.

DNA for the CDR3: TGTGCCAGCAGCTTAAACACCCCAGGGCCCCAGCATTTT. Translated, it gives CASSLNTPGPQHF. This chain connects TRBV7-9 to TRBJ1-5, with D unclear. Germline assignment: CDR1 SEHNR and CDR2 FQNEAQ (reference sequence). V lost 2 bases to trimming and J lost 9 bases, with 11 bases between them. This CDR3 is built from 13 residues.